These T cell receptor beta chains were read from a single sample in a study of T cell changes during pregnancy in multiple sclerosis. Profiling relied on immunoSEQ multiplex PCR, and the TCRdb table lists in-frame clones only, not all of them. This table has around 40,000 clones, 90% to 95% appearing once. The input for sequencing was CD4+ T cells from peripheral blood mononuclear cells, taken before pregnancy. These receptors all come from a female donor with multiple sclerosis, enrolled in a pregnancy study. The CDR3 runs from the conserved cysteine through the conserved F or W. The D gene is left open where the match is weak. Some rows have no size entry. The others give once, few or many, or a class for an expanded clone.

TRBJ1-5,TRBD1,.,TRBV9,14,CASSGTGDGQPQHF,TGTGCCAGCAGCGGGACAGGGGATGGTCAGCCCCAGCATTTT
TRBJ2-3,.,.,TRBV7-8,16,CASSGTTRGSLDTQYF,TGTGCCAGCAGCGGAACGACTAGAGGGAGTTTGGATACGCAGTATTTT
TRBJ2-5,TRBD2,.,TRBV10-3,13,CAIGKSGGETQYF,TGTGCCATCGGTAAAAGCGGGGGGGAGACCCAGTACTTC
TRBJ2-1,TRBD2,.,TRBV7-8,18,CASSLEGGGLNSYNEQFF,TGTGCCAGCAGCTTAGAGGGCGGGGGGCTTAACTCCTACAATGAGCAGTTCTTC
TRBJ2-5,TRBD2,.,TRBV29-1,13,CSVEEQGGETQYF,TGCAGCGTTGAGGAGCAGGGAGGGGAGACCCAGTACTTC
TRBJ1-2,.,.,TRBV29-1,13,CSVEGVYNYGYTF,TGCAGCGTTGAGGGAGTCTATAACTATGGCTACACCTTC
TRBJ2-7,.,.,TRBV7-6,15,CASSLSGLRNYEQYF,TGTGCCAGCAGCTTGTCGGGGTTAAGGAACTACGAGCAGTACTTC
TRBJ1-3,.,.,TRBV7-2,15,CASSLGGSTGNTIYF,TGTGCCAGCAGCCTGGGAGGGTCTACGGGAAACACCATATATTTT
TRBJ2-7,TRBD1,.,TRBV29-1,15,CSVGGLGDRGNEQYF,TGCAGCGTTGGAGGCTTGGGGGACAGGGGTAACGAGCAGTACTTC
TRBJ2-7,.,once,TRBV9,15,CASSVGLGGGYEQYF,TGTGCCAGCAGCGTCGGTCTAGGGGGGGGCTACGAGCAGTACTTC
TRBJ1-6,TRBD1,.,TRBV7-2,17,CASSNPQGAQRNSPLHF,TGTGCCAGCAGCAACCCACAGGGGGCGCAACGTAATTCACCCCTCCACTTT
TRBJ2-7,.,.,TRBV18,13,CASSPSRSYEQYF,TGTGCCAGCTCACCAAGCAGGTCCTACGAGCAGTACTTC
TRBJ1-1,.,.,TRBV2,12,CASNVLPGVAFF,TGTGCCAGCAACGTACTCCCAGGGGTAGCTTTCTTT
TRBJ1-2,TRBD1,.,TRBV13,15,CASSLGRDRAYGYTF,TGTGCCAGCAGCTTAGGGCGGGACAGAGCCTATGGCTACACCTTC
TRBJ2-3,.,.,TRBV9,16,CASSALGGASTDTQYF,TGTGCCAGCAGCGCCCTTGGGGGGGCCAGCACAGATACGCAGTATTTT
TRBJ2-5,.,once,TRBV7-2,15,CASSPPPSRQETQYF,TGTGCCAGCAGCCCCCCCCCATCGAGGCAAGAGACCCAGTACTTC
TRBJ1-6,.,.,TRBV6-5,15,CASSYSGRLASPLHF,TGTGCCAGCAGTTACTCCGGCAGATTAGCCTCACCCCTCCACTTT
TRBJ1-2,.,.,TRBV6-6,15,CATNFRDTANYGYTF,TGTGCCACCAACTTCCGGGACACCGCTAACTATGGCTACACCTTC
TRBJ1-5,.,.,TRBV19,17,CASSIENQGIINQPQHF,TGTGCCAGTAGTATAGAAAACCAGGGAATCATCAATCAGCCCCAGCATTTT
TRBJ2-7,.,.,TRBV7-9,13,CASSLDRIYEQYF,TGTGCCAGCAGCTTAGACAGAATCTACGAGCAGTACTTC
TRBJ2-5,.,.,TRBV30,11,CAWSSQETQYF,TGTGCCTGGAGTTCGCAAGAGACCCAGTACTTC
TRBJ1-1,.,.,TRBV7-6,14,CASASNAPFTEAFF,TGTGCCAGCGCCTCGAATGCGCCATTTACTGAAGCTTTCTTT
TRBJ2-7,.,.,TRBV19,13,CASSEQGPYEQYF,TGTGCCAGTAGTGAACAGGGACCCTACGAGCAGTACTTC
TRBJ2-3,.,.,TRBV30,15,CAWSAGLGRTDTQYF,TGTGCCTGGAGTGCAGGGTTGGGGCGCACAGATACGCAGTATTTT
TRBJ2-1,TRBD2,.,TRBV7-2,15,CASSLQAGVPHEQFF,TGTGCCAGCAGCTTACAAGCGGGGGTTCCCCATGAGCAGTTCTTC
TRBJ2-7,.,.,TRBV7-8,16,CASSWGVAASSYEQYF,TGTGCCAGCAGCTGGGGGGTGGCTGCCTCCTCCTACGAGCAGTACTTC
TRBJ2-7,TRBD1,once,TRBV30,14,CAWSMTGALGEQYF,TGTGCCTGGAGTATGACAGGGGCATTAGGGGAGCAGTACTTC
TRBJ1-4,TRBD1,few,TRBV5-4,16,CASSSGQGQMGEKLFF,TGTGCCAGCAGCTCAGGACAGGGGCAGATGGGGGAAAAACTGTTTTTT
TRBJ2-7,TRBD2,.,TRBV4-3,15,CASSQVPAGGNEQYF,TGCGCCAGCAGCCAAGTTCCAGCGGGGGGGAACGAGCAGTACTTC
TRBJ2-2,.,few,TRBV5-1,15,CASSLMTANTGELFF,TGCGCCAGCAGCTTAATGACAGCGAACACCGGGGAGCTGTTTTTT
TRBJ2-7,TRBD1,.,TRBV18,14,CASSAGTVSYEQYF,TGTGCCAGCTCAGCCGGGACAGTCTCCTACGAGCAGTACTTC
TRBJ2-1,TRBD2,.,TRBV4-2,15,CASSRAGGSYNEQFF,TGTGCCAGCAGCCGAGCGGGGGGCTCCTACAATGAGCAGTTCTTC
TRBJ2-1,TRBD2,.,TRBV7-2,14,CASSAAGATNEQFF,TGTGCCAGCAGCGCAGCGGGGGCGACCAATGAGCAGTTCTTC
TRBJ2-5,TRBD2,.,TRBV7-7,15,CAIALFDGGKETQYF,TGTGCCATCGCGCTCTTTGACGGGGGGAAAGAGACCCAGTACTTC
TRBJ1-2,.,.,TRBV10-3,14,CATQLDRSNYGYTF,TGTGCCACTCAACTGGACAGATCTAACTATGGCTACACCTTC
TRBJ2-3,TRBD1,.,TRBV30,14,CAWRKTGGTDTQYF,TGTGCCTGGAGGAAGACAGGGGGCACAGATACGCAGTATTTT